The 14 T cell receptor beta chains listed next were all sequenced from one sample in a study of shared clonotypes between healthy human individuals. Generated by immunoSEQ multiplex PCR, the TCRdb table keeps only in-frame clones and is missing some. Of some 1.1 million clones detected, 70% to 85% appear once; the ten largest clones hold 0.89%. Sequencing used memory CD4+ T cells from PBMCs. The subset is: CD45RA-negative fraction. The origin of the receptors is a man aged 18 to 29 in good health. Some clones in this sample may be carry-over from other donors' samples.

The chain joins TRBV27 to TRBJ2-1; 8 nucleotides agree with TRBD2. Germline values: CDR1 MNHEY, CDR2 SMNVEV (reference sequence). The CDR3 sequence is 16 residues long. The V gene end was trimmed by 11 bases and the J gene end by 3 bases; junction bases not matched to a gene: 15. The CDR3 nucleotides are TGTGCCGGCTTAGCGGGACTACCTATTCTCTACAATGAGCAGTTCTTC. It codes for CAGLAGLPILYNEQFF.

The chain uses TRBV15 and TRBJ1-2; TRBD1 agrees at 7 bases. The CDR3 is 15 amino acids. With V trimmed by 3 bases and J by 5 bases, 9 bases remained unmatched. From germline, CDR1 is LNHNV and CDR2 YYDKDF (reference sequence). CDR3 in DNA: TGTGCCACCAGCAGGCGCGCCCAGGGGGAATATGGCTACACCTTC. Encoded protein: CATSRRAQGEYGYTF.

The chain uses TRBV7-9 and TRBJ2-7; 7 bases are a match to TRBD1. Germline V CDR1 and CDR2: SEHNR, FQNEAQ (reference sequence). V shed 1 base, J shed 1 base, and the junction held 4 bases outside the gene matches. The CDR3 covers 15 residues. The CDR3 region has the DNA TGTGCCAGCAGCTTAGAAGGGGGCTCTTCCTACGAGCAGTACTTC. This sequence encodes CASSLEGGSSYEQYF.

The chain combines TRBV11-2 with TRBJ2-3; D is uncertain. The ends were cut back, 5 bases at V and 4 bases at J, with 13 bases in the middle. The CDR3 totals 14 residues. Germline CDR1 and CDR2: SGHAT and FQNNGV. CDR3 region: CASSRDMQADTQYF. CDR3 DNA sequence: TGTGCCAGCAGCCGAGACATGCAGGCAGATACGCAGTATTTT.

The chain employs TRBV27 and TRBJ2-2, with D uncertain. Germline CDR1 and CDR2: MNHEY and SMNVEV (reference sequence). Deletions cut 9 bases from V and 7 bases from J, with 15 bases between. This CDR3 spans 13 amino acids. The chain's CDR3 is CASSAWGGGELFF. The CDR3 bases are TGTGCCAGTTCTGCGTGGGGTGGCGGGGAGCTGTTTTTT.

This chain uses TRBV6-5 with TRBJ2-1; 7 nucleotides match TRBD2. The germline gives CDR1 MNHEY, CDR2 SVGAGI. Trimming removed 6 bases from V and 5 bases from J; junction bases left unmatched: 10. The CDR3 has 15 residues. The CDR3 loop reads CASRGGASGNNEQFF. CDR3 sequence (DNA): TGTGCCAGCAGGGGCGGGGCTAGCGGCAACAATGAGCAGTTCTTC.

The chain combines TRBV4-3 with TRBJ2-3, with 7 bases matching TRBD1. From germline, CDR1 is LGHNA and CDR2 YSLEER. The CDR3 covers 16 residues. V lost 3 bases and J lost 1; bases outside the gene matches: 7. The CDR3: CASSQIGTAGTDTQYF. Written as DNA, the CDR3 is TGCGCCAGCAGCCAGATCGGGACAGCGGGCACAGATACGCAGTATTTT.

This clone was observed once. This chain joins TRBV7-2 and TRBJ2-7; unclear D gene. The CDR3 covers 13 residues. CDR1 and CDR2 from the germline V gene are SGHTA and FQGNSA. V lost 6 bases and J lost 2, with 11 bases in between. CDR3 DNA: TGTGCCAGCAGAACGGACGGGCCCTACGAGCAGTACTTC. This sequence encodes CASRTDGPYEQYF.

With regard to this clone: A much larger clonotype is one base distant, so this may be a read error. The chain combines TRBV7-4 with TRBJ2-5, with 12 bases aligning to TRBD1. The last part of the DNA fits TRBJ2-7 better; the J call may be wrong. This CDR3 has 14 amino acids. CDR1 is SGHVT and CDR2 is SQSDAQ in the germline V gene. The CDR3 DNA reads TGTGCCAGCAGCCGGGACAGGGGGCCCTACGAGCAGTACTTC. Protein sequence: CASSRDRGPYEQYF.

This clone came up a few times. The CDR3 DNA is TGCAGCGGGGGTGCGGTCGGTGGCTACACCTTC. Its protein product is CSGGAVGGYTF. The rearrangement joins TRBV29-1 to TRBJ1-2, with no clear D. The germline V gene encodes CDR1 SQVTM and CDR2 ANQGSEA. Trimming took 7 bases from V and 7 from J, leaving 13 bases between them. This CDR3 comprises 11 residues.

The chain combines TRBV18 with TRBJ2-7; TRBD2 aligns across 10 bases. V lost 6 bases, J lost 2 bases, and 10 bases stayed unmatched. Germline V gene data show CDR1 as KGHSH and CDR2 as LQKENI. The CDR3 covers 16 residues. The CDR3 sequence: CASSRLGTSATYEQYF. In nucleotides, the CDR3 is TGTGCCAGCTCCCGACTGGGGACTAGCGCTACCTACGAGCAGTACTTC.

In regard to this clone: The sample has other DNA sequences that encode this CDR3 too. This chain joins TRBV11-3 and TRBJ2-3, with D perhaps TRBD2 (6 bases). This CDR3 is built from 15 residues. V was cut by 1 base and J by 0 bases, with 8 bases left in between. Germline CDR1 and CDR2: SGHNT and YENEEA. CDR3 DNA: TGTGCCAGCAGCTTAGGCGGGGCTAGCACAGATACGCAGTATTTT. Protein: CASSLGGASTDTQYF.

The rearrangement uses TRBV14 and TRBJ2-3; D not resolved. Germline CDR1 reads SGHDN; CDR2 reads FVKESK. The CDR3 covers 13 residues. Trimming removed 3 bases at V and 5 bases at J, with 9 bases between. CDR3 sequence reads: CASSQDEEDTQYF. CDR3 DNA: TGTGCCAGCAGCCAGGATGAGGAAGATACGCAGTATTTT.

V usage is TRBV4-3 and J usage is TRBJ2-3; D gene ambiguous. This CDR3 is 15 amino acids long. The germline V gene encodes CDR1 LGHNA and CDR2 YSLEER. Between the trimmed V and J ends, which lost 3 bases and 1 base, there was a span of 11 bases. CDR3 DNA sequence: TGCGCCAGCAGCCACCACCGGGTCCGCACAGATACGCAGTATTTT. Protein product: CASSHHRVRTDTQYF.